This TCR beta chain was identified in a study of cytomegalovirus exposure and HLA in healthy donors. Overall study context: Genotyping showed 75% to 90% of some 400 donors falling in the Caucasian-associated ancestry cluster.

Trimming removed 6 bases from V and 4 bases from J, with 16 bases in between. The germline CDR1 and CDR2 sequences are SGHTA and FQGNSA. The CDR3 runs 14 residues. The PCR made use of 60 Vbeta and 13 Jbeta primers. The method was immunoSEQ multiplex PCR; TCRdb's version includes in-frame clones alone and lacks a portion of them. The sample contains fewer than 110,000 clones, under 80% of which appear only once. This clonotype was obtained from a woman between 40 and 55 years old in good health and CMV-seropositive. The sequencing sample was made of PBMCs. J is TRBJ2-7 and V is TRBV7-2, with D perhaps matching TRBD2 (6 bases). CDR3 bases: TGTGCCAGCAGGCCTCCCGGACTATCATACGAGCAGTACTTC. Its protein is CASRPPGLSYEQYF.